One and the same sample provided the 17 T cell receptor beta chains below, sequenced in a study of blood T cells in healthy people across ages. For the second PCR, which ran for roughly 6 to 12 cycles, a sample-barcoded 5' primer and a J-beta primer mix were used. MiXCR, run by TCRdb on the 5' RACE reads, gives a single entry per CDR3 protein. Here the sample spans over 950,000 distinct CDR3 sequences, roughly half being singletons. Sequencing was performed on blood. Receptors originate from a woman in her fifties or sixties in good health.

This clonotype was seen a handful of times. The J gene is TRBJ2-7, the V gene TRBV4-1, with D unresolved. V was clipped by 4 bases and J by 2 bases, with 12 bases between them. The CDR3 loop spans 14 amino acids. CDR1 and CDR2 from the germline V gene are MGHRA and YSYEKL. The CDR3 protein is CASSRRPEAYEQYF. In DNA, the CDR3 is TGCGCCAGCAGCCGCCGTCCAGAAGCCTACGAGCAGTACTTC.

The chain uses TRBV20-1 and TRBJ2-5; TRBD2 agrees at 8 bases. CDR3 size: 15 residues. V was clipped by 5 bases and J by 1 base; unmatched bases: 9. Germline V gene sequence: CDR1 DFQATT, CDR2 SNEGSKA (reference sequence). The CDR3 nucleotides are TGCAGTGCTTATGGCGGCGGGAGGTTCCAAGAGACCCAGTACTTC. This gives the protein CSAYGGGRFQETQYF.

The V gene is TRBV29-1, the J gene TRBJ1-5; no clear D. This CDR3 is 12 amino acids long. The V end was cut by 4 bases, the J end by 8 bases, with 12 bases between. Germline V gene sequence: CDR1 SQVTM, CDR2 ANQGSEA. The CDR3 DNA follows: TGCAGCGTTGCGAGCACCAACGAGCCCCAGCATTTT. This translates into CSVASTNEPQHF.

V is TRBV20-1 and J is TRBJ2-7, with 10 bases matching TRBD1. Germline trimming cut 4 bases from V and 3 bases from J; bases unmatched to any gene: 3. CDR1 is DFQATT and CDR2 is SNEGSKA in the germline V gene (reference sequence). The CDR3 extends over 13 amino acids. The CDR3 protein is CSATRTGGYEQYF. The CDR3 region has the DNA TGCAGTGCTACAAGGACAGGGGGCTACGAGCAGTACTTC.

The rearrangement joins TRBV29-1 to TRBJ2-3; unclear D gene. The ends were cut back, 3 bases at V and 2 bases at J, with 9 bases in the middle. The CDR3 extends over 13 amino acids. Germline V CDR1 and CDR2: SQVTM, ANQGSEA. The CDR3 sequence is CSVDVVNTDTQYF. The CDR3 DNA is TGCAGCGTTGACGTGGTAAACACAGATACGCAGTATTTT.

The chain is built from TRBV7-2 and TRBJ2-5; maybe TRBD2 (7 bases). This CDR3 has 16 residues. The ends were cut back, 5 bases at V and 4 bases at J, with 20 bases in the middle. Germline assignment: CDR1 SGHTA and CDR2 FQGNSA. The CDR3 nucleotides read TGTGCCAGCAGCGGGCTTGTCGGGGGGCGGGTAGAGACCCAGTACTTC. This encodes CASSGLVGGRVETQYF.

This sequence joins TRBV2 and TRBJ2-2; 8 nucleotides align to TRBD1. The CDR3 sequence is 14 residues long. Germline trimming cut 7 bases from V and 2 bases from J; bases unmatched to any gene: 3. The germline gives CDR1 SNHLY, CDR2 FYNNEI. The CDR3: CASKDRGNTGELFF. DNA for the CDR3: TGTGCCAGCAAAGACAGGGGTAACACCGGGGAGCTGTTTTTT.

V gene TRBV25-1 combines with J gene TRBJ2-1; D tentatively reads TRBD1 or TRBD2 (5 bases each). V lost 7 bases to trimming and J lost 2 bases, with 9 bases between them. Germline values: CDR1 MGHDK, CDR2 SYGVNS. The CDR3 sequence is 13 residues long. The CDR3: CASTGTTYNEQFF. CDR3 sequence (DNA): TGTGCCAGCACCGGGACGACCTACAATGAGCAGTTCTTC.

The chain couples TRBV4-1 to TRBJ2-1; D unclear. The end of the DNA fits TRBJ2-7 better, so the J call may be wrong. Germline values: CDR1 MGHRA, CDR2 YSYEKL. The CDR3 covers 17 residues. The CDR3 nucleotides read TGCGCCAGCAGCCGGACCCCGTCCAGCGTCTCCTACAATGAGCAGTACTTC. It translates to CASSRTPSSVSYNEQYF.

This clonotype was counted a few times. The chain carries TRBV6-5 and TRBJ2-1; TRBD2 aligns across 11 bases. The CDR3 is made up of 16 amino acids. Germline V CDR1 and CDR2: MNHEY, SVGAGI. The ends lost 4 bases at V and 5 bases at J; junction bases unmatched: 7. CDR3 sequence: CASSFLLAGVDNEQFF. For the CDR3, the DNA is TGTGCCAGCAGTTTCCTACTAGCGGGGGTTGACAATGAGCAGTTCTTC.

This clonotype was detected only a few times. CDR3 nucleotide sequence: TGTGCCAGCAGCCACTTGGACAGGGACTATGGCTACACCTTC. Residues: CASSHLDRDYGYTF. The chain carries TRBV4-2 and TRBJ1-2, with TRBD1 matching 8 bases. The CDR3 is 14 residues long. Germline V gene data show CDR1 as LGHNA and CDR2 as YNFKEQ. The J segment lost 3 bases and the V segment lost 3 bases, leaving 3 bases of the junction unmatched.

The chain links TRBV5-1 to TRBJ2-7; a weak D match, TRBD1 (7 bases). V gave up 4 bases and J gave up 5 bases, with 19 bases separating them. Germline V gene data show CDR1 as SGHRS and CDR2 as YFSETQ. The CDR3 consists of 15 residues. The CDR3 sequence is CASSTGDSVGHEQYF. The CDR3 coding sequence is TGCGCCAGCAGCACGGGGGACAGCGTCGGTCACGAGCAGTACTTC.

This clonotype was recorded at least ten times. The CDR3 DNA reads TGTGCCAGCAGCTCCCGACAGGCACTATATGGCTACACCTTC. It is translated as CASSSRQALYGYTF. This chain joins TRBV13 and TRBJ1-2; D may be TRBD1 (6 bases). Between the trimmed V and J ends, which lost 4 bases and 5 bases, there was a span of 14 bases. The CDR3 consists of 14 residues. Germline V gives CDR1 PRHDT, CDR2 FYEKMQ (reference sequence).

This sequence joins TRBV27 and TRBJ1-1, with 8 positions matching TRBD1. The CDR3 runs 15 residues. Trimming removed 7 bases from V and 4 bases from J; junction bases left unmatched: 11. Germline V gene sequence: CDR1 MNHEY, CDR2 SMNVEV (reference sequence). CDR3 nucleotide sequence: TGTGCCAGCACCCTCAGAGGACAGGGTGGCACTGAAGCTTTCTTT. This sequence encodes CASTLRGQGGTEAFF.

This clonotype showed up just a few times. The chain combines TRBV12-3 or TRBV12-4 with TRBJ2-1; weak D call: TRBD2 (6 bases). V shed 3 bases and J shed 5 bases, with 11 bases lying between them. CDR3 length: 14 residues. CDR3 coding DNA: TGTGCCAGCAGTTTGGGACTGCCAGACAATGAGCAGTTCTTC. Translating it yields CASSLGLPDNEQFF.

This chain links TRBV6-2 or TRBV6-3 with TRBJ2-3; tentative D call: TRBD1 (5 bases). The CDR3 loop spans 15 amino acids. Germline assignment: CDR1 MNHEY and CDR2 SVGEGT. V was cut by 2 bases and J by 4 bases, with 13 bases left in between. In DNA, the CDR3 is TGTGCCAGCAGTTACACAAGGATAGGGGCAGATACGCAGTATTTT. This sequence encodes CASSYTRIGADTQYF.

The gene calls are TRBV29-1 and TRBJ2-1; D might be TRBD2 (5 bases). CDR1 and CDR2 (germline): SQVTM, ANQGSEA. The CDR3 loop spans 14 amino acids. The CDR3 region is CSMIGEVRYNEQFF. CDR3 nucleotides: TGCAGTATGATCGGGGAAGTTCGGTACAATGAGCAGTTCTTC.